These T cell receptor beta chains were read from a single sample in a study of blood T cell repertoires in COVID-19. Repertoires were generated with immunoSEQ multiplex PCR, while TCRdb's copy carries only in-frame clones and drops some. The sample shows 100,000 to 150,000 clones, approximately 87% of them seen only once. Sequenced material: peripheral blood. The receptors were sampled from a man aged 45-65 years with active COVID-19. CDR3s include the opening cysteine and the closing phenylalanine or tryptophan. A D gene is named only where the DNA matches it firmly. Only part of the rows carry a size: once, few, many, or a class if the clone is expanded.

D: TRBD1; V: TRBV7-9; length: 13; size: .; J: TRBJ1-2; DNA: TGTGCCAGCAGCGCAAATACAGGGGACGGCTACACCTTC; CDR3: CASSANTGDGYTF
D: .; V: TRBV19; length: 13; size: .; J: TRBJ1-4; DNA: TGTGCCACCAAACAGGGAAAGAATGAAAAACTGTTTTTT; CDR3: CATKQGKNEKLFF
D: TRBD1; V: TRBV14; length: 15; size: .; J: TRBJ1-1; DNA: TGTGCCAGCAGCGTTCTACTCACAGGGGTCACTGAAGCTTTCTTT; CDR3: CASSVLLTGVTEAFF
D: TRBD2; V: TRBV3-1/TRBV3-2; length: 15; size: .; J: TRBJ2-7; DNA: TGTGCCAGCAGCCCAAGAAGGACTAGTGAGAGCGAGCAGTACTTC; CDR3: CASSPRRTSESEQYF
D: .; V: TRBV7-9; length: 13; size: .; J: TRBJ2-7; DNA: TGTGCCAGCAGTCCTGGACTGACGTACGAGCAGTACTTC; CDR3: CASSPGLTYEQYF
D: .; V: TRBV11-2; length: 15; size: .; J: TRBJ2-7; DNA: TGTGCCAGCAGCTACTTTCCAGGGAAGGCCTACGAGCAGTACTTC; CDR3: CASSYFPGKAYEQYF
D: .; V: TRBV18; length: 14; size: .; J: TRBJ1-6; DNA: TGTGCCAGCTCCTACGGCCAGGGAAATTCACCCCTCCACTTT; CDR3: CASSYGQGNSPLHF
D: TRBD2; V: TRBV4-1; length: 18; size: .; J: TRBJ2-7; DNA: TGCGCCAGCAGCCAAGGCTTGAGGGGCAAAGCGGGGAGCTACGAGCAGTACTTC; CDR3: CASSQGLRGKAGSYEQYF
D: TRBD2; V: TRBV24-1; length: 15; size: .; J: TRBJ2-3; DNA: TGTGCCACAGGCCCAGCGGGGACCAGCACAGATACGCAGTATTTT; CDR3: CATGPAGTSTDTQYF
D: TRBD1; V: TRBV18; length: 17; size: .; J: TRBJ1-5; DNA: TGTGCCAGCTCACCAAGACCATCGACAGGGGTTGTACAGCCCCAGCATTTT; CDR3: CASSPRPSTGVVQPQHF
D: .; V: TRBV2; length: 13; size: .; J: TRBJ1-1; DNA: TGTGCCAGCAGGCGGTCGTGGAGGACTGAAGCTTTCTTT; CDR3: CASRRSWRTEAFF
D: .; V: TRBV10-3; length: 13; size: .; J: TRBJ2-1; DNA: TGTGCCACCAACCCTACAGGAGACAATGAGCAGTTCTTC; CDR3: CATNPTGDNEQFF
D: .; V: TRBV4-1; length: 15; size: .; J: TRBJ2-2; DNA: TGCGCCAGCAGCCAAGATACAGGGAACACCGGGGAGCTGTTTTTT; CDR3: CASSQDTGNTGELFF
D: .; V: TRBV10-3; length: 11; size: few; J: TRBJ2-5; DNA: TGTGCCATCAGCGCGAAAGAGACCCAGTACTTC; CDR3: CAISAKETQYF
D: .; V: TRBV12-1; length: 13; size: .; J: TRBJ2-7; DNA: TGTGCCAGCAGCTTCACTAGTACCTACGAGCAGTACTTC; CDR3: CASSFTSTYEQYF
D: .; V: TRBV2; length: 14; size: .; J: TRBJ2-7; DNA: TGTGCCAGCACCCCGGGGTTGGGGTCCTACGAGCAGTACTTC; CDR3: CASTPGLGSYEQYF
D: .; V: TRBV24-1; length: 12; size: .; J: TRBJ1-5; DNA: TGTGCAACAGGGAGAGACCATCAGCCCCAGCATTTT; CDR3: CATGRDHQPQHF
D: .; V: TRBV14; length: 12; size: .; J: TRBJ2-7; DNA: TGTGCCAGCAGCCAAGACCGACAGGTGGAATACTTC; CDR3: CASSQDRQVEYF
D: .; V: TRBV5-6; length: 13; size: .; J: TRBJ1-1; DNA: TGTGCCAGCAGCTTGGCAGGGAACACTGAAGCTTTCTTT; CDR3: CASSLAGNTEAFF
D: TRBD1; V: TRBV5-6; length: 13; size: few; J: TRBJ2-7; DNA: TGTGCCAGCAGCTTTCGGGGACAGCGAACCGAGTACTTC; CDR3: CASSFRGQRTEYF
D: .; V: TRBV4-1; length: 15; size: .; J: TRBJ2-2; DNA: TGCGCCAGCAGCCCCAGAGGTCTACCGACCGGGGAGCTGTTTTTT; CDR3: CASSPRGLPTGELFF
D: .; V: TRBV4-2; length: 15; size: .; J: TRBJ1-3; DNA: TGTGCCAGCAGCCAAGATGAGGTCCCTGGAAACACCATATATTTT; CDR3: CASSQDEVPGNTIYF
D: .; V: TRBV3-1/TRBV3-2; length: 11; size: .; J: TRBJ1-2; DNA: TGTGCCAGCAGGGGGAGCCGTGGCTACACCTTC; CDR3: CASRGSRGYTF
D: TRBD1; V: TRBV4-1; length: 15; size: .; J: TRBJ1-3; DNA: TGCGCCAGCAGCCCGACAGGGTTGTCTCCGGACACCATATATTTT; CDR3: CASSPTGLSPDTIYF
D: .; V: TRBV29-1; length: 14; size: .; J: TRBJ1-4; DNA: TGCAGCGTTCCAAGCCCCTCGAGAGATGAAAAACTGTTTTTT; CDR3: CSVPSPSRDEKLFF
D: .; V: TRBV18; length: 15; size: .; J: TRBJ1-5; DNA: TGTGCCAGCTCACCCCCCGGTGGGGAGCGTCAGCCCCAGCATTTT; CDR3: CASSPPGGERQPQHF
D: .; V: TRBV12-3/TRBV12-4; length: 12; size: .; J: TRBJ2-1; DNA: TGTGCCAGCAGTTTCCCTAACAATGAGCAGTTCTTC; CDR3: CASSFPNNEQFF
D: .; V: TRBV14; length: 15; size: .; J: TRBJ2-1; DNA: TGTGCCAGCAGCCAAGATATTTCAGGGGTGGATGAGCAGTTCTTC; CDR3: CASSQDISGVDEQFF
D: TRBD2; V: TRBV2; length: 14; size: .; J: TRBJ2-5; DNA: TGTGCCAGCAGTAGGAGACTAGCGGGAGAGACCCAGTACTTC; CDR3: CASSRRLAGETQYF
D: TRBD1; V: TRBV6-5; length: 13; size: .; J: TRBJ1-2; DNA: TGTGCCAGCAGCTGGGGACAGGGGTACGGCTACACCTTC; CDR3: CASSWGQGYGYTF
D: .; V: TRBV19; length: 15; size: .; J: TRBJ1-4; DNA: TGTGCCAGTAGTACCCTGGGGCAGGGGAGTGAAAAACTGTTTTTT; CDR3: CASSTLGQGSEKLFF
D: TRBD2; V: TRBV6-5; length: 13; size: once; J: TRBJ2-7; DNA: TGTGCCACCGGGAGGGCGTTCTACTACGAGCAGTACTTC; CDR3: CATGRAFYYEQYF
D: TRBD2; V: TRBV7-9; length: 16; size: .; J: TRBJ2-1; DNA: TGTGCCAGCAGCCCCTATGAGCGGGGGGCTTACAATGAGCAGTTCTTC; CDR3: CASSPYERGAYNEQFF
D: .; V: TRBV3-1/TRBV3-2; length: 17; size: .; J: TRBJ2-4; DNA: TGTGCCAGCAGCCAAGATAAGGGGAAGCTAGCCAAAAACATTCAGTACTTC; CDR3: CASSQDKGKLAKNIQYF
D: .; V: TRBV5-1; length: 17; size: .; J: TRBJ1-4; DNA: TGCGCCAGCAGCCAGCAACAGGGCCTTGCAACTAATGAAAAACTGTTTTTT; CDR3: CASSQQQGLATNEKLFF
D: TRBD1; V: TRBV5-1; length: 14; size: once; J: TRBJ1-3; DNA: TGCGCCAGCAGCCAGGGACAGGGTGGAAACACCATATATTTT; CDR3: CASSQGQGGNTIYF
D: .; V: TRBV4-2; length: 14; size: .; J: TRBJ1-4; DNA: TGTGCCAGCAGCCAAGTGGGGGGTAGGGAAAAACTGTTTTTT; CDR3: CASSQVGGREKLFF
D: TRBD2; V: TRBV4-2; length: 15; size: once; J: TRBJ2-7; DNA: TGTGCCAGCAGCCAAGAGCGGGGGGGGTTCTACGAGCAGTACTTC; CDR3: CASSQERGGFYEQYF
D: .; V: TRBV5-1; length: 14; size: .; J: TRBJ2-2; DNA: TGCGCCAGCAGCTTGGTACAGGTCACCGGGGAGCTGTTTTTT; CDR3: CASSLVQVTGELFF
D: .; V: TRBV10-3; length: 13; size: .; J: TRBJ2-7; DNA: TGTGCCATCAGGAGCCCCGGGACCTACGAGCAGTACTTC; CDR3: CAIRSPGTYEQYF
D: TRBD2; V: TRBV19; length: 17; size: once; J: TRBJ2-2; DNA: TGTGCCAGTAGTTCCTGGCGCCAGCGGGGAGCCACCGGGGAGCTGTTTTTT; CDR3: CASSSWRQRGATGELFF
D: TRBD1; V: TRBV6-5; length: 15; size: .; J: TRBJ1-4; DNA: TGTGCCAGCATGGAATTGGACAGGGGGTACGAAAAACTGTTTTTT; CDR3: CASMELDRGYEKLFF
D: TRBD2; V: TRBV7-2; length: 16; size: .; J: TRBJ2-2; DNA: TGTGCCAGCAGCCACCCCGGGGGGGGGCCGGCCGGGGAGCTGTTTTTT; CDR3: CASSHPGGGPAGELFF
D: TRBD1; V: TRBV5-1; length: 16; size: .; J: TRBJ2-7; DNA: TGCGCCAGCAGCCTCGGGACAGCCCTACCTGACTACGAGCAGTACTTC; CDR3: CASSLGTALPDYEQYF
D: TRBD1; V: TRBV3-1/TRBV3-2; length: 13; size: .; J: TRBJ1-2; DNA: TGTGCCAGCAGCCAATACGGACAGGCTGGCTACACCTTC; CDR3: CASSQYGQAGYTF
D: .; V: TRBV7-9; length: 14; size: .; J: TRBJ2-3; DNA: TGTGCCAGCAGCTTAGCGCTGAGGACAGATACGCAGTATTTT; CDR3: CASSLALRTDTQYF
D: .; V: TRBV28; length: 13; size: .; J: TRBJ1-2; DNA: TGTGCCAGCAGCGGGGACACGAACTATGGCTACACCTTC; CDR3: CASSGDTNYGYTF
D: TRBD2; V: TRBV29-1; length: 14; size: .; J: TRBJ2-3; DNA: TGCAGCGTTGAAGGAGCGGGGGGGCTTAATACGCAGTATTTT; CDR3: CSVEGAGGLNTQYF
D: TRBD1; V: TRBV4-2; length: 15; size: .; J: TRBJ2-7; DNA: TGTGCCAGCAGCCAGTCCCGGACAGGGTGGAACGAGCAGTACTTC; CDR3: CASSQSRTGWNEQYF
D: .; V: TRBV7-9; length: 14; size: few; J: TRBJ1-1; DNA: TGTGCCAGCAGCTTGAGCAGGCTTAACACTGAAGCTTTCTTT; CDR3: CASSLSRLNTEAFF
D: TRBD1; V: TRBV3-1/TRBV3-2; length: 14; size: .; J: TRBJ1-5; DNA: TGTGCCAGCAGCCCTGGGACAGCCCAGGGACCCCAGCATTTT; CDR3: CASSPGTAQGPQHF
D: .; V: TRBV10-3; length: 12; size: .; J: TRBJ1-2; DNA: TGTGCCATCAGGCAGAGCGAACCAGGCTACACCTTC; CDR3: CAIRQSEPGYTF
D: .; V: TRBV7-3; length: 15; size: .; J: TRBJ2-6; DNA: TGTGCCAGCAGCTCCTCTAGCGCTGGGGCCAACGTCCTGACTTTC; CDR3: CASSSSSAGANVLTF
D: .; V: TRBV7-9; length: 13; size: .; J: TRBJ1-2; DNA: TGTGCCAGCAGCTTTCTGGCAGTTGATGGCTACACCTTC; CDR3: CASSFLAVDGYTF
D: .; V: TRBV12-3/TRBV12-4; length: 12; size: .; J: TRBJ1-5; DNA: TGTGCCAGCAGGAGGGGCAATCAGCCCCAGCATTTT; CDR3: CASRRGNQPQHF
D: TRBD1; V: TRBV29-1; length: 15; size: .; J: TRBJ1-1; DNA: TGCAGCGCTGGGGGACAGGGGGCGCCGGGAACTGAAGCTTTCTTT; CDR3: CSAGGQGAPGTEAFF
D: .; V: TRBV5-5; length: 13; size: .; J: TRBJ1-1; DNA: TGTGCCAGCAGCTTTACTAGTGCCACTGAAGCTTTCTTT; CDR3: CASSFTSATEAFF
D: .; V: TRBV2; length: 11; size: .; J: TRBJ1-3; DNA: TGTGCCAGCACCGGAGGGGCGGGCATATATTTT; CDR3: CASTGGAGIYF